This T cell receptor beta chain derives from a study of T cell repertoires in cytomegalovirus infection. In the study overall: The authors relied on CMV epitopes, both recently identified HLA-C-restricted and well-studied HLA-B-restricted. An indication of both CMV infection and matching HLA type came from public TCR beta signatures. Study-level findings and limits: Frequencies of public TCR beta families were cumulated, and this identified carriers of CMV plus the relevant HLA. The ex vivo response showed dominance by HLA-C-restricted CMV-specific TCR beta clonotypes.

CDR3 length: 16 amino acids. CDR1 is LGHNT and CDR2 is FRNRAP in the germline V gene. Trimming shortened V by 5 bases and J by 3 bases, and 19 bases separated the two germline ends. TCRdb re-analysed the reads in MiXCR, keeping a single row per CDR3 protein. The data show more than 300,000 distinct CDR3 sequences, around a third seen once. This clonotype was observed a few times. The antigen is unknown. The TCR sequence derives from a human donor in good health (CMV status not recorded). Some clones in this sample may be carry-over from other donors' samples. The specimen comprised cultured PBMCs, sampled from culture after CMV antigen stimulation. The chain links TRBV12-5 to TRBJ1-1, with a tentative D call TRBD1 (5 bases). CDR3 residues: CASGRRTGASDTEAFF. The CDR3, as DNA: TGTGCTAGTGGTCGACGAACAGGCGCGAGCGACACTGAAGCTTTCTTT.